The 23 T cell receptor beta chains below were found in one sample sequenced in a study of blood T cell repertoires in COVID-19. Profiling relied on immunoSEQ multiplex PCR, and the TCRdb table lists in-frame clones only, not all of them. This table has about 69,000 clones, under 85% appearing once. The sample taken for sequencing was peripheral blood. Receptors were obtained from a man aged 55-75 years with acute or convalescent COVID-19.

This clone was recorded a few times. J is TRBJ1-2 and V is TRBV14; maybe TRBD1 (6 bases). Deletions cut 4 bases from V and 3 bases from J, with 18 bases between. Per germline, CDR1 SGHDN and CDR2 FVKESK. The CDR3 runs 16 residues. The CDR3 loop is CASSPGWGREYYGYTF. The CDR3, as DNA: TGTGCCAGCAGCCCCGGTTGGGGGCGGGAGTACTATGGCTACACCTTC. The full variable domain, with the rest looked up from reference TRBV14 and TRBJ1-2, is EAGVTQFPSHSVIEKGQTVTLRCDPISGHDNLYWYRRVMGKEIKFLLHFVKESKQDESGMPNNRFLAERTGGTYSTLKVQPAELEDSGVYFCASSPGWGREYYGYTFGSGTRLTVV.

This clone is a singleton in its sample. This chain joins TRBV12-5 and TRBJ2-3, with D tentatively TRBD1 (6 bases). Trimming pared 5 bases from V and 2 bases from J, leaving 14 bases between. The CDR3 extends over 15 amino acids. From germline, CDR1 is LGHNT and CDR2 FRNRAP. The CDR3 DNA reads as TGTGCTAGTGGTGACGGGACACTTGACACAGATACGCAGTATTTT. Its protein is CASGDGTLDTDTQYF.

This chain links TRBV5-4 with TRBJ1-5; 11 bases align to TRBD1. Germline lookup yields CDR1 SGHNT and CDR2 YYREEE (reference sequence). Trimming took 2 bases from V and 4 from J; bases not matched to a gene: 5. CDR3 length: 16 residues. The CDR3 region has the DNA TGTGCCAGCAGCTTAACGGGGACAGGGGGAAATCAGCCCCAGCATTTT. This codes for CASSLTGTGGNQPQHF. The entire variable domain, with the rest obtained from reference TRBV5-4 and TRBJ1-5, is as follows: ETGVTQSPTHLIKTRGQQVTLRCSSQSGHNTVSWYQQALGQGPQFIFQYYREEENGRGNFPPRFSGLQFPNYSSELNVNALELDDSALYLCASSLTGTGGNQPQHFGDGTRLSIL.

The V gene is TRBV5-8, the J gene TRBJ1-2; D gene uncertain. V was trimmed by 3 bases and J by 6 bases, leaving 6 bases between them. The CDR3 sequence is 11 residues long. Germline V gene sequence: CDR1 SGHTS, CDR2 YDEGEE. The CDR3 loop reads CASSSPDGYTF. The CDR3 DNA reads TGTGCCAGCAGCTCTCCCGATGGCTACACCTTC.

This chain uses TRBV18 with TRBJ2-7; 7 bases are shared with TRBD1. V was clipped by 6 bases and J by 5 bases; unmatched bases: 13. Germline CDR1 KGHSH, CDR2 LQKENI. The CDR3 extends over 15 amino acids. CDR3 sequence reads: CASSPRQTGNHEQYF. The CDR3 coding sequence is TGTGCCAGCTCTCCCAGGCAGACAGGGAACCACGAGCAGTACTTC.

V gene TRBV6-2 or TRBV6-3 combines with J gene TRBJ1-2; 9 bases match TRBD1. V gave up 5 bases and J gave up 4 bases; unmatched junction bases: 11. The CDR3 totals 16 residues. Germline V CDR1 and CDR2: MNHEY, SVGEGT. DNA for the CDR3: TGTGCCAGCAGTCCCCGGGACAGGGCCCAGAGCTATGGCTACACCTTC. Translation: CASSPRDRAQSYGYTF.

Note on this clone: An end of the junction differs from the germline gene, which may be a read error. This chain connects TRBV19 to TRBJ1-1; possibly TRBD1 for D (6 bases). The CDR3 length is 17 residues. The germline CDR1 and CDR2 sequences are LNHDA and SQIVND (reference sequence). Here the CDR3 reads CASSIAGRGTRNAEAFF. CDR3 DNA: TGTGCCAGTAGTATAGCAGGGAGGGGGACAAGGAACGCTGAAGCTTTCTTT.

This clone was observed a few times. V gene TRBV6-2 or TRBV6-3 combines with J gene TRBJ1-2; no definite D call. The length of the CDR3 is 13 residues. Trimming shortened V by 5 bases and J by 8 bases, and 15 bases separated the two germline ends. Germline V CDR1 and CDR2: MNHEY, SVGEGT. CDR3 in amino acids: CASSVSQREGYTF. The CDR3 nucleotides read TGTGCCAGCAGTGTGTCGCAGCGCGAAGGCTACACCTTC.

This chain joins TRBV3-1 (or the pseudogene TRBV3-2) and TRBJ2-7; D uncertain. CDR1 is LGHDT, CDR2 YNNKEL, per germline (reference sequence). The length of the CDR3 is 14 residues. The V gene lost 2 bases and the J gene lost 5 bases, with 13 bases spanning the gap. The CDR3 region has the DNA TGTGCCAGCAGCCAATCTGTTACGGGTGACGAGCAGTACTTC. Amino acid sequence: CASSQSVTGDEQYF.

This clone was seen a handful of times. The V call is TRBV27, the J call TRBJ2-1, with a weak D call TRBD1 (5 bases). V lost 0 bases, J lost 4 bases, and 10 bases lay in between. Germline CDR1 reads MNHEY; CDR2 reads SMNVEV (reference sequence). The CDR3 extends over 15 amino acids. In DNA form, the CDR3 reads TGTGCCAGCAGTTTATCGGGGCCACGTTACAATGAGCAGTTCTTC. Its translation: CASSLSGPRYNEQFF.

In its sample, this clone was seen a few times. V is TRBV29-1 and J is TRBJ2-3; TRBD1 might be the D (6 bases). V gave up 7 bases and J gave up 10 bases, with 15 bases separating them. The CDR3 length is 11 residues. CDR1 SQVTM and CDR2 ANQGSEA come from the germline V gene. This chain's CDR3 is CSGSDSRSQYF. CDR3 DNA sequence: TGCAGCGGATCGGACAGTCGTTCGCAGTATTTT.

The genes are TRBV5-1 and TRBJ2-7, with 9 nucleotides matching TRBD1. The CDR3 runs 16 residues. From germline, CDR1 is SGHRS and CDR2 YFSETQ. Trimming at V came to 3 bases and at J to 2 bases, leaving 9 bases not matched to a gene. The CDR3 DNA follows: TGCGCCAGCAGCTCTAAGGGACAGGGAGGCCCCTACGAGCAGTACTTC. It yields the protein CASSSKGQGGPYEQYF.

The rearrangement joins TRBV7-2 to TRBJ2-1; 13 bases are a match to TRBD2. V dropped 5 bases and J dropped 4; count of bases not matched to a gene: 5. Germline CDR1 SGHTA, CDR2 FQGNSA. The CDR3 has 16 amino acids. In DNA, the CDR3 is TGTGCCAGCAGCCCTCGGACTAGCGGGGGTTACAATGAGCAGTTCTTC. Translating gives CASSPRTSGGYNEQFF.

V and J are TRBV4-1 and TRBJ2-3, with 16 positions matching TRBD2. CDR1 and CDR2 from the germline V gene are MGHRA and YSYEKL. V shed 1 base, J shed 6 bases, and the junction held 4 bases outside the gene matches. The CDR3 sequence is 17 residues long. This chain's CDR3 is CASSQAGTSGGADTQYF. The CDR3, as DNA: TGCGCCAGCAGCCAAGCCGGGACTAGCGGGGGGGCCGATACGCAGTATTTT.

The gene calls are TRBV7-9 and TRBJ2-2; D call uncertain. Germline CDR1 reads SEHNR; CDR2 reads FQNEAQ (reference sequence). CDR3 length: 12 amino acids. V shed 2 bases and J shed 6 bases, with 4 bases lying between them. The CDR3 is CASSLSAGELFF. The CDR3, as DNA: TGTGCCAGCAGCTTATCGGCCGGGGAGCTGTTTTTT.

The chain couples TRBV11-3 to TRBJ2-1; TRBD1 might be the D (5 bases). CDR3 length: 14 amino acids. Germline CDR1 is SGHNT and CDR2 is YENEEA. The ends were cut back, 0 bases at V and 9 bases at J, with 12 bases in the middle. The CDR3 here is CASSLDGARGEQFF. In DNA, the CDR3 is TGTGCCAGCAGCTTAGATGGGGCTAGGGGTGAGCAGTTCTTC.

The chain is built from TRBV2 and TRBJ1-4; D call uncertain. V shed 6 bases and J shed 6 bases, with 5 bases lying between them. There are 11 residues in the CDR3. Germline CDR1 is SNHLY and CDR2 is FYNNEI. In DNA form, the CDR3 reads TGTGCCAGCAGCTTGTATGAAAAACTGTTTTTT. Its translation is CASSLYEKLFF.

The chain joins TRBV19 to TRBJ2-7; TRBD1 matches at 10 bases. There are 15 residues in the CDR3. After removal of 4 bases from V and 9 bases from J, the junction contained 12 bases not matched to a gene. Germline values: CDR1 LNHDA, CDR2 SQIVND (reference sequence). CDR3 sequence (DNA): TGTGCCAGTAGTACCGTTGACAGGGGGCTAAGTGGGCAGTACTTC. Protein product: CASSTVDRGLSGQYF.

The chain uses TRBV4-3 and TRBJ2-3; 7 positions match TRBD1. CDR1 and CDR2 from the germline V gene are LGHNA and YSLEER. The length of the CDR3 is 16 residues. Unmatched junction bases numbered 12, after V lost 4 bases and J lost 5 bases. The CDR3, as DNA: TGCGCCAGCAGCCGTTCGGGACAGCCTAGGGGAGATACGCAGTATTTT. It encodes CASSRSGQPRGDTQYF.

The rearrangement links TRBV5-6 to TRBJ1-2, with 10 positions matching TRBD1. The V gene's germline CDR1 is SGHDT and CDR2 YYEEEE. This CDR3 contains 16 residues. V dropped 4 bases and J dropped 3; count of bases not matched to a gene: 9. CDR3 DNA: TGTGCCAGCAGCCCCCCCGCCGGGACAGGGGACTATGGCTACACCTTC. This sequence encodes CASSPPAGTGDYGYTF.

The CDR3 protein is CASSTGQGSSSHGYTF. CDR3 coding DNA: TGCGCCAGCAGCACAGGACAGGGTTCAAGCTCGCATGGCTACACCTTC. The chain couples TRBV5-1 to TRBJ1-2; 8 nucleotides line up with TRBD1. CDR1 and CDR2 from the germline V gene are SGHRS and YFSETQ. Germline trimming cut 4 bases from V and 6 bases from J; bases unmatched to any gene: 14. CDR3 size: 16 residues.

This chain links TRBV3-1 (or the pseudogene TRBV3-2) with TRBJ1-3; D not certain. Germline V gene sequence: CDR1 LGHDT, CDR2 YNNKEL (reference sequence). The CDR3 is 15 residues long. The V and J ends lost 4 bases and 2 bases respectively, with 12 bases between them. The CDR3 spells CASSPDTVTGNTIYF. In DNA, the CDR3 is TGTGCCAGCAGCCCAGACACAGTGACTGGAAACACCATATATTTT.

This clone showed up many times. The rearrangement uses TRBV19 and TRBJ2-5; D remains ambiguous. V gave up 6 bases and J gave up 2 bases, with 10 bases separating them. Germline lookup yields CDR1 LNHDA and CDR2 SQIVND (reference sequence). The CDR3 sequence is 13 residues long. CDR3 nucleotides: TGTGCCAGTAGCTCAGATATTCAAGAGACCCAGTACTTC. Residues: CASSSDIQETQYF.